This T cell receptor (beta chain) was sequenced for a study of human T cells and chemical hapten exposure. Study overall: Per-sample TCR yield variation was attributed mainly to small pooled library volume differences.

This clonotype has only a few counts. Specified time point: healthy volunteer bleed at 6 weeks. Someone pulled total RNA out of unfractionated whole blood. From the RACE reads, TCRdb called clonotypes with MiXCR, one entry per CDR3 protein. This table has about 77,000 distinct CDR3 sequences, about 8.6% appearing once. Source material: whole blood. The TCR sequence derives from a female donor in good health. Some clones in this sample may be carry-over from other donors' samples.

Here the CDR3 reads CASSQDAQTNTDTQYF. DNA for the CDR3: TGCGCCAGCAGCCAAGACGCGCAGACCAACACAGATACGCAGTATTTT. The rearrangement links TRBV4-3 to TRBJ2-3; D is unclear. Germline V gene lookup returns CDR1 LGHNA and CDR2 YSLEER. The CDR3 has 16 residues. The ends were cut back, 0 bases at V and 2 bases at J, with 12 bases in the middle.